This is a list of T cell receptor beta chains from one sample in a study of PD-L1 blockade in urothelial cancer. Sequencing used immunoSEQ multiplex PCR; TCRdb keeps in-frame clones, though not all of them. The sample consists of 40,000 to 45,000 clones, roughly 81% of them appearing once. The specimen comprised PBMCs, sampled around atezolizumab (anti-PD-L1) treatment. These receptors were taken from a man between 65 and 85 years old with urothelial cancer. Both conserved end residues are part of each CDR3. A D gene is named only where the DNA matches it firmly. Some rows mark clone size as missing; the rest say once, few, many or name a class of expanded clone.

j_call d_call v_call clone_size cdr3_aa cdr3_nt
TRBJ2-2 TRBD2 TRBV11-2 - CASKVEAGGNTGELFF TGTGCCAGCAAAGTGGAGGCGGGAGGAAACACCGGGGAGCTGTTTTTT
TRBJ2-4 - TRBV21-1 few CASSTLKDQKKRDIQYF TGTGCCAGCAGCACTCTGAAGGACCAGAAGAAGAGGGACATTCAGTACTTC
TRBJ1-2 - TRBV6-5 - CASSYSRLLTGGYTF TGTGCCAGCAGTTACTCGAGGCTTCTTACCGGTGGCTACACCTTC
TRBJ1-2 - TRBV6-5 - CASSRRGGGYTF TGTGCCAGCAGTCGCCGGGGGGGCGGCTACACCTTC
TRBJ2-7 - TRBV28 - CASTGDSYEQYF TGTGCCAGCACAGGGGACTCCTACGAGCAGTACTTC
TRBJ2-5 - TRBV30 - CAWSRRKETQYF TGTGCCTGGAGTAGGCGGAAAGAGACCCAGTACTTC
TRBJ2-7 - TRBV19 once CASSGRDFGSSYEQYF TGTGCCAGTAGTGGACGGGACTTCGGAAGCTCCTACGAGCAGTACTTC
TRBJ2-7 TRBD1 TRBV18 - CASSPEQGANYEQYF TGTGCCAGCTCACCGGAACAGGGGGCTAACTACGAGCAGTACTTC
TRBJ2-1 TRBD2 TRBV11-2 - CASNPGLASEQFF TGTGCCAGCAACCCTGGACTAGCTTCTGAGCAGTTCTTC
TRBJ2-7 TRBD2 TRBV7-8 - CASSLVTSGYEQYF TGTGCCAGCAGCTTAGTGACTAGCGGCTACGAGCAGTACTTC
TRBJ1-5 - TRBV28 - CASSLAGSNQPQHF TGTGCCAGCAGTTTAGCAGGTAGCAATCAGCCCCAGCATTTT
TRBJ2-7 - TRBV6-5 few CASSYAPAGRDYEQYF TGTGCCAGCAGTTACGCCCCCGCGGGACGAGACTACGAGCAGTACTTC
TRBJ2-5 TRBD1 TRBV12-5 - CASGLATGGTQYF TGTGCTAGTGGTTTGGCGACAGGGGGGACCCAGTACTTC
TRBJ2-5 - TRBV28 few CASSPLRETGTQYF TGTGCCAGCAGTCCCCTCAGGGAAACGGGGACCCAGTACTTC
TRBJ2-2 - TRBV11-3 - CASSLESGLAGELFF TGTGCCAGCAGCTTAGAGTCGGGTCTGGCCGGGGAGCTGTTTTTT
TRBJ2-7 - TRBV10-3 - CAISAAQRVTAYEQYF TGTGCCATCAGTGCGGCCCAGCGGGTGACTGCCTACGAGCAGTACTTC
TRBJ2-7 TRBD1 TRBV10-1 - CASSEGTGTYEQYF TGCGCCAGCAGTGAAGGGACAGGAACCTACGAGCAGTACTTC
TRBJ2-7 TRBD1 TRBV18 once CASSPPGQLSRGEQYF TGTGCCAGCTCACCACCGGGACAGCTAAGCCGTGGCGAGCAGTACTTC
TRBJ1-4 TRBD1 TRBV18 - CASSPVTGGTNEKLFF TGTGCCAGCTCACCAGTGACAGGGGGAACTAATGAAAAACTGTTTTTT
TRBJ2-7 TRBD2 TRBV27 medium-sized CASSLGTSGYEQYF TGTGCCAGCAGTTTGGGGACTAGCGGCTACGAGCAGTACTTC
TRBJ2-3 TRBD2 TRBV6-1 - CAVQRESGTDTQYF TGTGCCGTCCAGCGGGAGAGTGGCACAGATACGCAGTATTTT
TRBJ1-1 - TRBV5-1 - CASSLVAGATNTEAFF TGCGCCAGCAGCTTGGTGGCAGGGGCGACGAACACTGAAGCTTTCTTT
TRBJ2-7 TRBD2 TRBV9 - CASSVGSGTPGEQYF TGTGCCAGCAGCGTGGGTAGCGGGACACCCGGCGAGCAGTACTTC
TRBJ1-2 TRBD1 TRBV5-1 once CASSFTGGGYGYTF TGCGCCAGCAGCTTTACAGGGGGCGGCTATGGCTACACCTTC
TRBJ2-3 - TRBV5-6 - CASSLGLVGDTQYF TGTGCCAGCAGCTTGGGACTAGTTGGAGATACGCAGTATTTT
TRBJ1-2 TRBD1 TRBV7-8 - CASRGQGSGYTF TGTGCCAGCAGAGGACAGGGCTCTGGCTACACCTTC
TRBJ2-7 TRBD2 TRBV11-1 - CASSQGLAGGFYEQYF TGTGCCAGCAGCCAAGGACTAGCGGGAGGGTTCTACGAGCAGTACTTC
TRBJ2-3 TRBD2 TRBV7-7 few CASSLAGADTQYF TGTGCTAGCAGTCTAGCGGGAGCAGATACGCAGTATTTT
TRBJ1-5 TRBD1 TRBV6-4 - CASRGTGRNQPQHF TGTGCCAGCAGAGGGACAGGGAGGAATCAGCCCCAGCATTTT
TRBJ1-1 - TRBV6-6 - CASSYVRDTEAFF TGTGCCAGCAGTTACGTCAGGGACACTGAAGCTTTCTTT
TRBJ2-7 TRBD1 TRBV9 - CASSEGQGVGEQYF TGTGCCAGCAGCGAGGGACAGGGGGTGGGGGAGCAGTACTTC
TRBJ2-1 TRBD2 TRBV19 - CASNPRHSGSYNEQFF TGTGCCAGTAACCCCCGGCATAGCGGGTCCTACAATGAGCAGTTCTTC
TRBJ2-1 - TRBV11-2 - CASSLLLAAPPQFF TGTGCCAGCAGCTTATTATTAGCGGCCCCCCCCCAGTTCTTC
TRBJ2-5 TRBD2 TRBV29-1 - CSVVLSGRGGETQYF TGCAGCGTTGTTCTTAGCGGGAGGGGTGGGGAGACCCAGTACTTC
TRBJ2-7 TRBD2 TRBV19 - CASSIRRESGQYF TGTGCCAGTAGTATCCGGCGGGAGTCAGGGCAGTACTTC
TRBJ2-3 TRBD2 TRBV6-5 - CASSYRGRGGTDTQYF TGTGCCAGCAGTTATCGCGGGAGGGGTGGCACAGATACGCAGTATTTT
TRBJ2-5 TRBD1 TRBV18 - CASSLTGFQETQYF TGTGCCAGCTCTTTGACAGGGTTCCAAGAGACCCAGTACTTC
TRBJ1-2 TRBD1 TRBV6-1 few CASSWGQGISYGYTF TGTGCCAGCAGTTGGGGACAGGGAATCAGCTATGGCTACACCTTC
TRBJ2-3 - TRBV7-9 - CASSLSTSTDTQYF TGTGCCAGCAGCCTGTCCACTAGCACAGATACGCAGTATTTT
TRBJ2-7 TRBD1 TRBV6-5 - CASSYRGQGASYEQYF TGTGCCAGCAGTTACCGAGGACAGGGAGCTTCCTACGAGCAGTACTTC
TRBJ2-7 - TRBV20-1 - CSARDSYEQYF TGCAGTGCTAGGGACAGCTACGAGCAGTACTTC
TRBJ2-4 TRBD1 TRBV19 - CASRRDRGFWYF TGTGCCAGTAGGAGGGACAGGGGTTTTTGGTACTTC
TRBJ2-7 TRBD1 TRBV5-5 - CASSYQGALSSYEQYF TGTGCCAGCAGCTATCAGGGGGCGCTTTCCTCCTACGAGCAGTACTTC
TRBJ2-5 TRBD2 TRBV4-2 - CASSHGTSGQETQYF TGTGCCAGCAGCCACGGGACTAGCGGCCAAGAGACCCAGTACTTC
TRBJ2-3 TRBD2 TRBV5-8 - CASSRSGRTVTDTQYF TGTGCCAGCAGCCGGAGCGGGAGGACCGTCACAGATACGCAGTATTTT
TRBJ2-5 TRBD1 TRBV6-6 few CASSYGQGVQTQYF TGTGCCAGCAGTTATGGACAGGGTGTGCAGACCCAGTACTTC